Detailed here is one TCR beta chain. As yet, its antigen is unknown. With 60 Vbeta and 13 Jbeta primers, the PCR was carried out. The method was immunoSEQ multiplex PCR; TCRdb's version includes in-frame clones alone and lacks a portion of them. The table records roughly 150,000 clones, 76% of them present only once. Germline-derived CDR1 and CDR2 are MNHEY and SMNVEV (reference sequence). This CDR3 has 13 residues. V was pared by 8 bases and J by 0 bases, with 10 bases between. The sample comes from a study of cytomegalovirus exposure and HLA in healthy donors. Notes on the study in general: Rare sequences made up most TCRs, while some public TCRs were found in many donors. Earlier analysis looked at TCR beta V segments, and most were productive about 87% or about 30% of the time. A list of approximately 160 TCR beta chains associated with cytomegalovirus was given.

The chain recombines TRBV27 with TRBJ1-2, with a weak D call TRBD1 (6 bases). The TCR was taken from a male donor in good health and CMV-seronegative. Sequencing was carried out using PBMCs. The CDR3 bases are TGTGCCAGCCGGACAGCTTCTAACTATGGCTACACCTTC. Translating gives CASRTASNYGYTF.